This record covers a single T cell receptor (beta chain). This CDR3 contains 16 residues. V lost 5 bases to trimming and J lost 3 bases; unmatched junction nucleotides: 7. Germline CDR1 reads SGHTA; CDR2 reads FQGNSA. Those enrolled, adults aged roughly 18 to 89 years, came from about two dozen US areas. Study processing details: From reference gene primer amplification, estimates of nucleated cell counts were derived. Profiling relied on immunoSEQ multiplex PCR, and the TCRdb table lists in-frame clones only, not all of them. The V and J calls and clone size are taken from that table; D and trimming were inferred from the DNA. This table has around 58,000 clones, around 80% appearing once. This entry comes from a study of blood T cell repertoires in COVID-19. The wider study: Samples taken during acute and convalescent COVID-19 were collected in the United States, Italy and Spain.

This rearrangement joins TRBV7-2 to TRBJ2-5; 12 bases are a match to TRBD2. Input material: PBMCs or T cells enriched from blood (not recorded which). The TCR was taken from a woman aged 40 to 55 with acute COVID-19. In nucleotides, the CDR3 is TGTGCCAGCAGCCCGCAGACTAGCGGGGGAGAAGAGACCCAGTACTTC. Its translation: CASSPQTSGGEETQYF.